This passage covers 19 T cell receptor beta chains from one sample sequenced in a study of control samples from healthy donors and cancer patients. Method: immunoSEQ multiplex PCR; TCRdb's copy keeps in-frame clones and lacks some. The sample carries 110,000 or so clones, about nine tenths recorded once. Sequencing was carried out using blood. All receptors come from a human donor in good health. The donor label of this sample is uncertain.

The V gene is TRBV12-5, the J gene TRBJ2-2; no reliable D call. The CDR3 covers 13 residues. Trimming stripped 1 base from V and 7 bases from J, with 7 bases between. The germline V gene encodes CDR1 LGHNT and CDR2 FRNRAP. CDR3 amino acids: CASGLEGYGELFF. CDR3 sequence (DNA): TGTGCTAGTGGTTTGGAAGGTTACGGGGAGCTGTTTTTT.

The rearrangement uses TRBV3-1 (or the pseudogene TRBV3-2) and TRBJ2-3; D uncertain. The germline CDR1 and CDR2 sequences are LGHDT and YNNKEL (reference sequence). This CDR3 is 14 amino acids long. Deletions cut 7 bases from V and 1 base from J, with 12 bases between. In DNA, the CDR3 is TGTGCCAGCACCAAATTTGGGGGCACAGATACGCAGTATTTT. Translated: CASTKFGGTDTQYF.

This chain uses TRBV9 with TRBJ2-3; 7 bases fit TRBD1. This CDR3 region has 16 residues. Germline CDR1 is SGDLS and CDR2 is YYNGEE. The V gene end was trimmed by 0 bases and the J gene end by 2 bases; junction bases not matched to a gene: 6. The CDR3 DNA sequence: TGTGCCAGCAGCGTAGGGGTGGGGACAGCCACAGATACGCAGTATTTT. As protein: CASSVGVGTATDTQYF. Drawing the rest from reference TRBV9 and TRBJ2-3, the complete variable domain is DSGVTQTPKHLITATGQRVTLRCSPRSGDLSVYWYQQSLDQGLQFLIQYYNGEERAKGNILERFSAQQFPDLHSELNLSSLELGDSALYFCASSVGVGTATDTQYFGPGTRLTVL.

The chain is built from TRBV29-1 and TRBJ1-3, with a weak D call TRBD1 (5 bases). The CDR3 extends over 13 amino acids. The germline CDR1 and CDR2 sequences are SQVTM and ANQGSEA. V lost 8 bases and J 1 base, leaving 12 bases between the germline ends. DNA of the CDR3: TGCAGCCCTCGTCAGGGTTCTGGAAACACCATATATTTT. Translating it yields CSPRQGSGNTIYF.

For the CDR3, the DNA is TGTGCCAGCAGCTCCGGACAACTTTATAATTCACCCCTCCACTTT. Amino acids: CASSSGQLYNSPLHF. This chain connects TRBV9 to TRBJ1-6, with D possibly being TRBD1 (5 bases). The germline V gene has CDR1 SGDLS and CDR2 YYNGEE. The CDR3 length is 15 residues. The germline V and J ends were trimmed by 4 bases and 4 bases, with 12 bases remaining between them. Combining the CDR3 with reference TRBV9 and TRBJ1-6 gives the whole variable domain DSGVTQTPKHLITATGQRVTLRCSPRSGDLSVYWYQQSLDQGLQFLIQYYNGEERAKGNILERFSAQQFPDLHSELNLSSLELGDSALYFCASSSGQLYNSPLHFGNGTRLTVT.

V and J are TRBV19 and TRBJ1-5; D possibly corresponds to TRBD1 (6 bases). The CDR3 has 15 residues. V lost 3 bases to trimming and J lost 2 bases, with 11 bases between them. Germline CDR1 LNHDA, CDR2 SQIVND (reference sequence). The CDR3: CASSIGQIRNQPQHF. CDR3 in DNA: TGTGCCAGTAGTATCGGACAGATTCGCAATCAGCCCCAGCATTTT. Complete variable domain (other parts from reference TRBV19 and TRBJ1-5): DGGITQSPKYLFRKEGQNVTLSCEQNLNHDAMYWYRQDPGQGLRLIYYSQIVNDFQKGDIAEGYSVSREKKESFPLTVTSAQKNPTAFYLCASSIGQIRNQPQHFGDGTRLSIL.

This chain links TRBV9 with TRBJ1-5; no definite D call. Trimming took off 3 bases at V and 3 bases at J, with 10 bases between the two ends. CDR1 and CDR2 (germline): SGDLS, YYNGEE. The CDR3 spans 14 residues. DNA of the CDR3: TGTGCCAGCAGCGGAGGAGGAGTCAATCAGCCCCAGCATTTT. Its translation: CASSGGGVNQPQHF.

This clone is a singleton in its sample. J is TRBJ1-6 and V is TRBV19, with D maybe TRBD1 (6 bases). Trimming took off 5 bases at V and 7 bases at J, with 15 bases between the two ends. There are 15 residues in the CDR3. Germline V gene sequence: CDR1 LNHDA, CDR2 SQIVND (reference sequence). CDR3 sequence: CASSRRDTRNSPLHF. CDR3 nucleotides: TGTGCCAGTAGTCGCCGGGACACGAGAAATTCACCCCTCCACTTT.

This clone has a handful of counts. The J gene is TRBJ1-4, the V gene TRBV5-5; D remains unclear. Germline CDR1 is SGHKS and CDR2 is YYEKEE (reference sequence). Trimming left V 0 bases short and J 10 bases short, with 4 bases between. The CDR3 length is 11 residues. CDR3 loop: CASSLGPKLFF. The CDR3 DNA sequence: TGTGCCAGCAGCTTGGGCCCAAAACTGTTTTTT.

The CDR3 loop reads CASSGGKWGTVNQPQHF. As DNA, the CDR3 is TGTGCCAGCAGTGGAGGGAAGTGGGGGACAGTCAATCAGCCCCAGCATTTT. The chain joins TRBV6-1 to TRBJ1-5, with 7 bases that match TRBD1. CDR1 MNHNS and CDR2 SASEGT come from the germline V gene. This CDR3 region has 17 residues. V was clipped by 4 bases and J by 3 bases; unmatched bases: 12.

CDR3 sequence (DNA): TGTGCCAGCACCCTCGGGCAGGGTTTTCTCTATGGCTACACCTTC. Residues: CASTLGQGFLYGYTF. The rearrangement links TRBV6-5 to TRBJ1-2, with D possibly matching TRBD1 (5 bases). Looked up from germline, CDR1 is MNHEY and CDR2 is SVGAGI. The ends were cut back, 7 bases at V and 4 bases at J, with 19 bases in the middle. This CDR3 is built from 15 residues.

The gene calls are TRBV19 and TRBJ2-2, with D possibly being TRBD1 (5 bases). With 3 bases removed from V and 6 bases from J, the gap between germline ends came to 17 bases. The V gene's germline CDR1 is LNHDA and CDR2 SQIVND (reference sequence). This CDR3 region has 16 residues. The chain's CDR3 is CASSIVGRFTAGELFF. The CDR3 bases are TGTGCCAGTAGTATTGTGGGGCGGTTTACCGCCGGGGAGCTGTTTTTT.

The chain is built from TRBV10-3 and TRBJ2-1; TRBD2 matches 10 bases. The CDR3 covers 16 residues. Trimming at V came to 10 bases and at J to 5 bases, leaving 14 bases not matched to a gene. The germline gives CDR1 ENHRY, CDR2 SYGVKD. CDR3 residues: CATTYNIAGGHNEQFF. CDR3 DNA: TGTGCCACCACATATAATATAGCGGGGGGTCACAATGAGCAGTTCTTC.

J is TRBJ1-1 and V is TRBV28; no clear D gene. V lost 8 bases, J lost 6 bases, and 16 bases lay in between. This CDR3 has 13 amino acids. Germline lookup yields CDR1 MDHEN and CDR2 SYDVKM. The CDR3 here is CASVSGVTAEAFF. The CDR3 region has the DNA TGTGCCAGCGTTAGTGGTGTGACGGCTGAAGCTTTCTTT. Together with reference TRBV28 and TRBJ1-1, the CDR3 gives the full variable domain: DVKVTQSSRYLVKRTGEKVFLECVQDMDHENMFWYRQDPGLGLRLIYFSYDVKMKEKGDIPEGYSVSREKKERFSLILESASTNQTSMYLCASVSGVTAEAFFGQGTRLTVV.

The CDR3 sequence: CASSQDRAGGNTIYF. As DNA, the CDR3 is TGTGCCAGCAGCCAAGACAGGGCTGGAGGAAACACCATATATTTT. This chain links TRBV3-1 (or the pseudogene TRBV3-2) with TRBJ1-3, with D perhaps TRBD1 (5 bases). V was shortened by 0 bases and J by 4 bases, with 10 bases between the two germline ends. Germline CDR1 reads LGHDT; CDR2 reads YNNKEL (reference sequence). The CDR3 consists of 15 residues.

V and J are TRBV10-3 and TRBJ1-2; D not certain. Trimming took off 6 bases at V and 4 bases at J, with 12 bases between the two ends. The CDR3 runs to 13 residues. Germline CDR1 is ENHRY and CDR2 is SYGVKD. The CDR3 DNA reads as TGTGCCATCAGAGCCCTTACCGGCTATGGCTACACCTTC. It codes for CAIRALTGYGYTF.

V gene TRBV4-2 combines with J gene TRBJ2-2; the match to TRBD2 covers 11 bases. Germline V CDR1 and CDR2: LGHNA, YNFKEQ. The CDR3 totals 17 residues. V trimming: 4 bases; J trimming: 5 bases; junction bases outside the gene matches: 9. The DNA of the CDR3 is TGTGCCAGCAGCCCTGCCCAAACTAGCGGGGGAACCGGGGAGCTGTTTTTT. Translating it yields CASSPAQTSGGTGELFF.

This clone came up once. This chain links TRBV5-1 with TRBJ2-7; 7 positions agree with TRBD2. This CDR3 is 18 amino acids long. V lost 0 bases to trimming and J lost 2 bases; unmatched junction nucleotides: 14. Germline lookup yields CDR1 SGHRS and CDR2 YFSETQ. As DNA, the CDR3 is TGCGCCAGCAGCTTGGAGTTTGCGGGCGGGAGCAGGACCTACGAGCAGTACTTC. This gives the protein CASSLEFAGGSRTYEQYF.

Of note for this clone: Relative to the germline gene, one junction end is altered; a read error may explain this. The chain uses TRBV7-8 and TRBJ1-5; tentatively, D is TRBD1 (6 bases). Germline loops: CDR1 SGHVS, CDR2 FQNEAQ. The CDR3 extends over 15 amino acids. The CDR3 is CAGSTRGGTNQPQHF. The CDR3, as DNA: TGTGCCGGCAGCACAAGAGGGGGGACTAATCAGCCCCAGCATTTT. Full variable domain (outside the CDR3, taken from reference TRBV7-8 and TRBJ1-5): GAGVSQSPRYKVAKRGQDVALRCDPISGHVSLFWYQQALGQGPEFLTYFQNEAQLDKSGLPSDRFFAERPEGSVSTLKIQRTQQEDSAVYLCAGSTRGGTNQPQHFGDGTRLSIL.